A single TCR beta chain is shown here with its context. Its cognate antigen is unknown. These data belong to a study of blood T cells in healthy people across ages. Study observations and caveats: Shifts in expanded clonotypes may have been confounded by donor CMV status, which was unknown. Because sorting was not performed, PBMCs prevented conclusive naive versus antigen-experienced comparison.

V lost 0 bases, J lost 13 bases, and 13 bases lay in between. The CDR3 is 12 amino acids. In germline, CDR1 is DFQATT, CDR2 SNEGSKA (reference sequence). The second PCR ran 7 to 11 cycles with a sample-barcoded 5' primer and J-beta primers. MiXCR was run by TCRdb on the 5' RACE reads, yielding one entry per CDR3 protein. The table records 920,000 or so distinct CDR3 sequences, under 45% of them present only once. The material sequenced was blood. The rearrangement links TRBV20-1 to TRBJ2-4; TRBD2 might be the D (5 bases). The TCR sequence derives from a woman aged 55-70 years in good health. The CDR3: CSARDQTRKQYF. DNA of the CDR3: TGCAGTGCTAGAGATCAAACTAGAAAGCAGTACTTC.